This T cell receptor (beta chain) appears in the sequencing data of a study of low-dose radiotherapy and immunotherapy resistance in tumors. Study-wide context: One day before radiation and immunotherapy, intravenous cyclophosphamide 200 mg/m2 was administered, with this repeated every two weeks. Aspirin was taken orally at 300 mg daily by patients, and this continued for four cycles from cycle 1 day 1.

TRAV- and TRBV-specific primers, spanning alpha and beta chains, primed first-strand cDNA. The TCRs were subjected to amplification over around 18 PCR cycles employing a constant-region primer in conjunction with a V-primer adapter. In vitro transcription amplified isolated mRNA. TCRdb independently ran MiXCR on the reads; one entry per CDR3 protein. The table includes around 58,000 distinct CDR3 sequences, around 23% detected once. V was clipped by 3 bases and J by 6 bases, with 10 bases between them. Per the germline V gene, CDR1 is MNHEY and CDR2 is SVGAGI. The CDR3 covers 13 residues. This clonotype was recorded many times. Noted time point: after trial treatment. Described treatment: LDRT plus nivolumab, ipilimumab, low-dose cyclophosphamide and aspirin (RACIN trial). All of the donors were given nivolumab, ipilimumab, aspirin, low-dose cyclophosphamide and low-dose radiotherapy as part of RACIN, a single-arm trial.

This specimen consisted of PBMCs, obtained after low-dose radiotherapy plus immunotherapy. V is TRBV6-5 and J is TRBJ2-3; D could derive from TRBD1 or TRBD2 (6 bases each). The sequence derives from a male donor with prostate cancer. The CDR3 bases are TGTGCCAGCAGTTATTCGGGGGCCGATACGCAGTATTTT. It translates to CASSYSGADTQYF.